These 20 T cell receptor beta chains share one sample of origin, sequenced in a study of CD8+ T cells in alopecia areata. RNA extraction was followed by reverse transcription into cDNA, which acted as the sequencing template. TCRdb keeps only in-frame clones here, not all; method: immunoSEQ multiplex PCR. The sample lists a few hundred thousand clones, less than 50% occurring once. Treatment specified: oral pan-JAK inhibitor, 5-10 mg twice daily. Specimen: CD4+ T cells sorted from blood, collected around week 36, from a patient treated with tofacitinib. Receptors were obtained from a human donor with alopecia areata.

The chain carries TRBV6-6 and TRBJ2-7; 7 bases are a match to TRBD2. Germline lookup yields CDR1 MNHNY and CDR2 SVGAGI (reference sequence). This CDR3 comprises 16 residues. Trimming removed 0 bases from V and 5 bases from J; junction bases left unmatched: 10. CDR3 loop: CASSYSSGPGGDEQYF. DNA for the CDR3: TGTGCCAGCAGTTACTCGAGCGGGCCGGGAGGAGACGAGCAGTACTTC.

The V and J genes are TRBV2 and TRBJ2-5; D gene ambiguous. The J call may be mistaken, given a closer DNA end match to TRBJ2-7. This CDR3 is built from 13 residues. Germline V gene lookup returns CDR1 SNHLY and CDR2 FYNNEI. The CDR3 protein is CASRRPTDYEQYF. In DNA form, the CDR3 reads TGTGCCAGCAGAAGGCCCACCGACTACGAGCAGTACTTC.

V and J are TRBV29-1 and TRBJ1-2, with 8 bases fitting TRBD1. The length of the CDR3 is 12 residues. With 4 bases clipped from V and 7 bases from J, the junction kept 5 bases outside the gene matches. The germline gives CDR1 SQVTM, CDR2 ANQGSEA. The CDR3 bases are TGCAGCGTTGGGACAGGGTCAGGTGGCTACACCTTC. Translating gives CSVGTGSGGYTF.

This clone has a handful of counts. This rearrangement joins TRBV5-1 to TRBJ2-7, with TRBD2 identical over 11 bases. The J segment lost 4 bases and the V segment lost 1 base, leaving 10 bases of the junction unmatched. The CDR3 spans 17 residues. CDR1 is SGHRS and CDR2 is YFSETQ in the germline V gene. CDR3 in DNA: TGCGCCAGCAGCTTGCCCACAGGACTAGCGGGCGGGTACGAGCAGTACTTC. This sequence encodes CASSLPTGLAGGYEQYF.

This sequence joins TRBV14 and TRBJ2-7, with TRBD1 identical over 8 bases. Trimming took 4 bases from V and 3 from J; bases not matched to a gene: 2. In germline, CDR1 is SGHDN, CDR2 FVKESK. The CDR3 spans 13 residues. The CDR3 bases are TGTGCCAGCAGCCGCGACAGGGGCTACGAGCAGTACTTC. It codes for CASSRDRGYEQYF.

The chain has TRBV5-1 and TRBJ2-4; 9 bases are a match to TRBD1. The germline V gene has CDR1 SGHRS and CDR2 YFSETQ. Losses at the gene ends were 0 bases for V and 3 bases for J; bases not matched to a gene: 4. The length of the CDR3 is 16 residues. The CDR3 is CASSLERDRVKNIQYF. In nucleotides, the CDR3 is TGCGCCAGCAGCTTGGAACGGGACAGGGTCAAAAACATTCAGTACTTC.

By sample fraction, this clone is medium-sized. V usage is TRBV7-2 and J usage is TRBJ1-2; unclear D gene. CDR3 length: 14 amino acids. Per the germline V gene, CDR1 is SGHTA and CDR2 is FQGNSA. The V end lost 5 bases, the J end lost 7 bases, and 17 bases lay between the germline ends. CDR3 coding DNA: TGTGCCAGCAGCGTAGAGGTCTGGGGAAGTGGCTACACCTTC. This codes for CASSVEVWGSGYTF.

This rearrangement joins TRBV9 to TRBJ2-2, with D possibly TRBD1 on 5 matching bases. This CDR3 spans 14 amino acids. Trimming shortened V by 5 bases and J by 1 base, and 9 bases separated the two germline ends. Germline CDR1 SGDLS, CDR2 YYNGEE. CDR3 amino acids: CASSLDRNTGELFF. The CDR3 DNA follows: TGTGCCAGCAGTCTCGACAGGAACACCGGGGAGCTGTTTTTT.

The sample holds a few counts of this clone. The chain couples TRBV18 to TRBJ2-7; 9 bases are shared with TRBD1. This CDR3 has 14 residues. CDR1 and CDR2 (germline): KGHSH, LQKENI. Losses at the gene ends were 3 bases for V and 2 bases for J; bases not matched to a gene: 2. CDR3 sequence (DNA): TGTGCCAGCTCACCCGGGACAGGGACCTACGAGCAGTACTTC. It is translated as CASSPGTGTYEQYF.

This clone was detected only a few times. This sequence joins TRBV10-3 and TRBJ2-7, with 8 bases identical to TRBD1. V shed 5 bases and J 5 bases; nucleotides not matched to a gene: 11. Per germline, CDR1 ENHRY and CDR2 SYGVKD. This CDR3 spans 15 amino acids. CDR3 sequence reads: CAISNRRDRYDEQYF. The CDR3 region has the DNA TGTGCCATCAGTAATCGCCGGGACAGGTACGACGAGCAGTACTTC.

This clone was seen a few times. This chain connects TRBV29-1 to TRBJ2-1; 13 nucleotides match TRBD2. This CDR3 has 15 residues. Germline loops: CDR1 SQVTM, CDR2 ANQGSEA. V shed 4 bases and J 3 bases; nucleotides not matched to a gene: 3. The CDR3 sequence is CSVARTSGSYNEQFF. The CDR3 DNA reads TGCAGCGTTGCCCGGACTAGCGGGAGCTACAATGAGCAGTTCTTC.

In DNA, the CDR3 is TGTGCCAGCAGCGTAGGGACAGCCCCTAACTATGGCTACACCTTC. It is translated as CASSVGTAPNYGYTF. The V call is TRBV9, the J call TRBJ1-2, with TRBD1 as a possible D gene (6 bases). Germline assignment: CDR1 SGDLS and CDR2 YYNGEE. The V end was cut by 0 bases, the J end by 0 bases, with 9 bases between. The CDR3 covers 15 residues.

This clone has just a few counts. The chain links TRBV7-9 to TRBJ2-1; D is ambiguous. The germline V gene encodes CDR1 SEHNR and CDR2 FQNEAQ (reference sequence). The germline V and J ends were trimmed by 6 bases and 6 bases, with 6 bases remaining between them. The CDR3 contains 11 residues. CDR3 sequence (DNA): TGTGCCAGCAGTCAAGCCAATGAGCAGTTCTTC. Translated, it gives CASSQANEQFF.

The chain combines TRBV2 with TRBJ1-4; the match to TRBD1 covers 7 bases. V trimming: 6 bases; J trimming: 4 bases; junction bases outside the gene matches: 2. CDR3 length: 13 amino acids. Germline-derived CDR1 and CDR2 are SNHLY and FYNNEI. CDR3 in amino acids: CASSRDSNEKLFF. The CDR3, as DNA: TGTGCCAGCAGCCGGGACAGTAATGAAAAACTGTTTTTT. The complete variable domain, with remaining parts taken from reference TRBV2 and TRBJ1-4, reads EPEVTQTPSHQVTQMGQEVILRCVPISNHLYFYWYRQILGQKVEFLVSFYNNEISEKSEIFDDQFSVERPDGSNFTLKIRSTKLEDSAMYFCASSRDSNEKLFFGSGTQLSVL.

This clone turned up a few times. V is TRBV28 and J is TRBJ1-2, with D tentatively TRBD1 (5 bases). Per the germline V gene, CDR1 is MDHEN and CDR2 is SYDVKM. The V end was cut by 4 bases, the J end by 2 bases, with 5 bases between. The CDR3 is 12 residues long. DNA of the CDR3: TGTGCCAGCAGTTGGGACAACTATGGCTACACCTTC. It encodes CASSWDNYGYTF.

This clone was seen only a few times. The chain links TRBV29-1 to TRBJ2-2; 9 bases align to TRBD2. Trimming removed 4 bases from V and 5 bases from J; junction bases left unmatched: 17. The length of the CDR3 is 18 residues. Germline CDR1 is SQVTM and CDR2 is ANQGSEA. CDR3 sequence: CSVVLPWRGLAGTGELFF. Here the CDR3 DNA reads TGCAGCGTTGTGCTACCCTGGAGGGGGCTAGCGGGAACCGGGGAGCTGTTTTTT.

This sequence joins TRBV29-1 and TRBJ2-7, with 7 bases lining up with TRBD2. CDR3 length equals 16 residues. Germline loops: CDR1 SQVTM, CDR2 ANQGSEA. The V and J ends lost 4 bases and 0 bases, in that order; junction bases with no gene match: 12. CDR3 loop: CSVVESGTTPSYEQYF. The CDR3 DNA follows: TGCAGCGTTGTGGAATCCGGGACTACCCCCTCCTACGAGCAGTACTTC.

This clone was seen only a few times. V usage is TRBV5-1 and J usage is TRBJ2-1, with D maybe TRBD2 (5 bases). The CDR3 has 15 residues. Trimming removed 4 bases from V and 1 base from J, with 12 bases in between. Germline-derived CDR1 and CDR2 are SGHRS and YFSETQ. The chain's CDR3 is CASSRADFSYNEQFF. The CDR3 DNA sequence: TGCGCCAGCAGCCGGGCGGACTTTTCCTACAATGAGCAGTTCTTC.

The gene calls are TRBV19 and TRBJ2-1, with 8 bases identical to TRBD2. This CDR3 comprises 14 residues. Unmatched junction bases numbered 7, after V lost 6 bases and J lost 6 bases. CDR1 and CDR2 from the germline V gene are LNHDA and SQIVND (reference sequence). DNA for the CDR3: TGTGCCAGTAGGGGACTAGATCTCTCCAATGAGCAGTTCTTC. It encodes CASRGLDLSNEQFF.

In its sample, this clone was seen a few times. This chain links TRBV9 with TRBJ2-3, with unresolved D. CDR1 is SGDLS and CDR2 is YYNGEE in the germline V gene. The CDR3 is made up of 15 amino acids. Deletions cut 4 bases from V and 2 bases from J, with 14 bases between. The CDR3: CASSRLGRNTDTQYF. The CDR3 bases are TGTGCCAGCAGCCGCCTCGGGCGGAACACAGATACGCAGTATTTT.